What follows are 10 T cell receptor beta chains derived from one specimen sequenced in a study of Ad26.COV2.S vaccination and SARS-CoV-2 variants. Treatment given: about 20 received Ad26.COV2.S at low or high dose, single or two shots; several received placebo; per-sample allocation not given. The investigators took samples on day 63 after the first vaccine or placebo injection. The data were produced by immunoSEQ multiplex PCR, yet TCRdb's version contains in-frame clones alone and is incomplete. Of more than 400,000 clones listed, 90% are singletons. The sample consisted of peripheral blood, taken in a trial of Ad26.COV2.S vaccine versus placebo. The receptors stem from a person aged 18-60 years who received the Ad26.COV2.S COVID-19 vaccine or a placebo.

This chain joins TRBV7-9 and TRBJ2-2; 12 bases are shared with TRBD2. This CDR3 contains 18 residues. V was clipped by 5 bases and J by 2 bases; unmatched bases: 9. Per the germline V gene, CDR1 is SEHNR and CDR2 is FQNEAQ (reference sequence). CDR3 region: CASSPFWTSGKNTGELFF. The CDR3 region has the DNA TGTGCCAGCAGCCCCTTCTGGACTAGCGGGAAAAACACCGGGGAGCTGTTTTTT.

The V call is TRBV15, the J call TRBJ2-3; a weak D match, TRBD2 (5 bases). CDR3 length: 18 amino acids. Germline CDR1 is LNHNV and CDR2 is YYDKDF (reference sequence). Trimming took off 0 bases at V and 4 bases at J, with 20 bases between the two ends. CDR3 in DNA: TGTGCCACCAGCAGAGAGGGAGTTACTAGGGTAAGGGCAGATACGCAGTATTTT. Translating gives CATSREGVTRVRADTQYF.

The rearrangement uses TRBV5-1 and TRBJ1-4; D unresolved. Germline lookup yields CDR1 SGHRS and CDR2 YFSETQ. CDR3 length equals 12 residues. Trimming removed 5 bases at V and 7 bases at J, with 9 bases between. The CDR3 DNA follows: TGCGCCAGCAGTCGCAATCGTGAAAAACTGTTTTTT. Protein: CASSRNREKLFF.

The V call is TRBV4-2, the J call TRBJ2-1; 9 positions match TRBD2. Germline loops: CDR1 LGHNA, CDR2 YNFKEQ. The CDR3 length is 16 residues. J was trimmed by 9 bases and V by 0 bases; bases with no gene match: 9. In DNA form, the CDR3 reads TGTGCCAGCAGCCAAGATCTGGGCGGGAGGGCCGCTGAGCAGTTCTTC. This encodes CASSQDLGGRAAEQFF.

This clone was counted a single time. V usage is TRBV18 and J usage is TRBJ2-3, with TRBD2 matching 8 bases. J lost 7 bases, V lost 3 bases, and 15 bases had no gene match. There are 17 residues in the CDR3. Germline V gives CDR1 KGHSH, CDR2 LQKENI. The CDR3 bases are TGTGCCAGCTCACCCCCTGTTGGCGCGGGAGGAGGATATACGCAGTATTTT. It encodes CASSPPVGAGGGYTQYF.

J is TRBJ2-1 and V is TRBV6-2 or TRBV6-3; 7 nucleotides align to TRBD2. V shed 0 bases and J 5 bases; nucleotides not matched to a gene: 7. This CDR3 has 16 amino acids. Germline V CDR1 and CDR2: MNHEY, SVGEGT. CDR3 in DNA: TGTGCCAGCAGTTACTCGAAAGGGACTACACACAATGAGCAGTTCTTC. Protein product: CASSYSKGTTHNEQFF.

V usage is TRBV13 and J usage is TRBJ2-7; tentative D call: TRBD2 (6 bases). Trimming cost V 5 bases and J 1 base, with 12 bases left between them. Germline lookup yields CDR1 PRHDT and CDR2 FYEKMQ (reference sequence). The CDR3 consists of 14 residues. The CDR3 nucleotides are TGTGCCAGCAGCGGACTAACTAGTTCCTACGAGCAGTACTTC. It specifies CASSGLTSSYEQYF.

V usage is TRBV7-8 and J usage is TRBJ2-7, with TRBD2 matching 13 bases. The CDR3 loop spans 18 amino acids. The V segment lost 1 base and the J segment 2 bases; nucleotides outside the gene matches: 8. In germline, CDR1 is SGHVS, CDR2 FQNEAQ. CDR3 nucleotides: TGTGCCAGCAGCTTAGGAACTAGCGGGAGGGCCCCCCCCTACGAGCAGTACTTC. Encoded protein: CASSLGTSGRAPPYEQYF.

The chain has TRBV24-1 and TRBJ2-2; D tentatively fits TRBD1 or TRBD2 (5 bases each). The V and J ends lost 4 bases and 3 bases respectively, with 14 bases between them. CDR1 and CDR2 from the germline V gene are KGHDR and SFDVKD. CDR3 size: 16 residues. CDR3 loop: CATSEPGLGDTGELFF. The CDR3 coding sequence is TGTGCCACCAGTGAGCCGGGGCTTGGAGACACCGGGGAGCTGTTTTTT.

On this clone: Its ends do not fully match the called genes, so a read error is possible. The CDR3 nucleotides read TGTGCCAGCAGCCTAGGTAGGGGCCGATCCTACGAGCAGTACTTC. Its protein is CASSLGRGRSYEQYF. The V and J genes are TRBV13 and TRBJ2-7; TRBD1 is a possible D gene (5 bases). The CDR3 totals 15 residues. In germline, CDR1 is PRHDT, CDR2 FYEKMQ (reference sequence).